This TCR beta chain was identified in a study of graft-versus-host responses after intestinal transplantation listed by TCRdb under 2021. With regard to the full study: Recipients received multivisceral, liver-intestinal, or isolated intestinal transplants. Alloreactive clones were identified by sequencing pre-transplant mixed lymphocyte reaction products and comparing them with unstimulated pre-transplant donor and recipient T cells. A peak of at least 4% donor T cells among recipient peripheral blood mononuclear cells was the definition used for donor T cell macrochimerism. After intestinal transplantation, graft-versus-host and host-versus-graft alloreactive T cell clones in the graft, circulation and bone marrow were tracked using bulk TCR-beta CDR3 sequencing. Samples from three later patients were sequenced in-house on an Illumina MiSeq with MiXCR processing rather than by the commercial service. A cohort of 24 intestinal transplant recipients, including one retransplant, was enrolled, and a few patients lacking pretransplant specimens were excluded. Anti-thymocyte globulin induction was given to all recipients, followed by maintenance tacrolimus and steroids for roughly 3 years.

Blood samples were collected up to 4 times in the first month after transplant and then at least monthly when available. The germline V end is reduced by 4 bases and the J end by 3 bases; junction bases left unmatched: 6. From the germline V gene (reference sequence), CDR1 is SEHNR and CDR2 is FQNEAQ. Counted from cysteine to phenylalanine, this CDR3 has 15 amino acids. The CDR3 DNA has 45 bases and is translated from base 1. What the study reported, not specific to this receptor: In patients with donor T cell macrochimerism, the allografts had high GvH to HvG T cell clonal ratios. Early after transplant, declines in HvG clones were associated with peak levels of circulating GvH clones. The conclusions were limited by the relatively low number and heterogeneity of the intestinal transplant patients. GvH clones were detected in recipient bone marrow, and some appeared earlier in ileal mucosa or blood, consistent with an intestinal mucosal origin.

The protocol used for the library was the immunoSEQ multiplex PCR assay. Adaptive Biotechnologies carried out high-throughput TCR-beta CDR3 sequencing of genomic DNA for most patients. The authors processed their data as follows. TCR sequencing data were retrieved from Adaptive's ImmunoSEQ software for about 17 patients, whereas three other patients were processed with MiXCR and VDJtools. CDR3 nucleotide sequences shared between donor and recipient were removed because their origin could not be assigned. At least 2-fold expansion over unstimulated cells and a minimum CFSE-low frequency of 0.002% (template counts) or 0.001% (read counts) were required for clones to be classified as alloreactive. Clones were considered mappable if detected in sequenced pre-transplant spleen, lymph node, or MLR CFSE-low populations of the donor or recipient. The cumulative frequency of alloreactive clones was calculated as a percentage of all sequences, weighted by copy number. The clones in this table, taken by TCRdb from immuneACCESS, are in-frame only. Not every clone is retained; where verified, under half of the shortfall comes from an unresolved V gene, and the cause of the rest is unknown. That table is the source of V, J and clone size, and D and trimming were worked out from the DNA. The sample data list around 50,000 clones, and 80% to 90% of these were observed just once. The ten largest clones capture around 1.5% of the sample.

A word on this clone: Its antigen is still unknown. No base quality information exists; no much larger clone differs at one position.

The V and J genes are TRBV7-9 and TRBJ2-1, with 7 bases matching TRBD1. The receptor's source is a human patient who received an intestinal transplant, so some T cells may come from the graft donor. The sample here was PBMCs, taken 26 days after transplant. The encoded CDR3 is CASSSRDSVYNEQFF. The DNA sequence reads TGTGCCAGCAGCTCCCGGGACAGCGTCTACAATGAGCAGTTCTTC. The CDR3 plus the reference TRBV7-9 and TRBJ2-1 genes for the other parts give the full variable domain: DTGVSQNPRHKITKRGQNVTFRCDPISEHNRLYWYRQTLGQGPEFLTYFQNEAQLEKSRLLSDRFSAERPKGSFSTLEIQRTEQGDSAMYLCASSSRDSVYNEQFFGPGTRLTVL.